This T cell receptor beta chain originates from a study of control samples from healthy donors and cancer patients. The protocol was immunoSEQ multiplex PCR, while the TCRdb copy is restricted to in-frame clones and leaves out a portion. The sample yields more than 85,000 clones, around 84% seen once. The V segment lost 6 bases and the J segment 8 bases; nucleotides outside the gene matches: 11. CDR1 and CDR2 from the germline V gene are MGHDK and SYGVNS. The CDR3 totals 15 residues. The V call is TRBV25-1, the J call TRBJ2-2, with 8 positions matching TRBD2. This receptor was identified in a man in his sixties or seventies with lung cancer. The sample taken for sequencing was PBMCs. The CDR3 DNA is TGTGCCAGCAGGCTGAGCGGGGGCCCCAGGGGGGAGCTGTTTTTT. Translating gives CASRLSGGPRGELFF.